This paragraph reports one T cell receptor (beta chain). The antigen is undetermined. This entry belongs to a study of cytomegalovirus exposure and HLA in healthy donors. Overall study findings and caveats: Rare TCR sequences predominated, though certain public TCRs were found in many donors. The investigators catalogued 160 or so TCR beta chains as cytomegalovirus-associated.

Germline V lookup: CDR1 LGHNT, CDR2 FRNRAP. The CDR3 loop spans 13 amino acids. V was shortened by 6 bases and J by 4 bases, with 10 bases between the two germline ends. Measured with immunoSEQ multiplex PCR; TCRdb has only the in-frame clones, and not every one. This sample has 130,000 to 150,000 clones, with approximately 91% found just once. V gene TRBV12-5 combines with J gene TRBJ2-1; possibly TRBD1 for D (7 bases). The source is a man between 18 and 35 years old in good health and CMV-seronegative. The sequenced material came from PBMCs. CDR3 sequence reads: CASGQGTYNEQFF. CDR3 coding DNA: TGTGCTAGTGGACAGGGGACTTACAATGAGCAGTTCTTC.